These 2 T cell receptor beta chains share one sample of origin, sequenced in a study of neurological immune-mediated disorders. TCRdb re-called the 5' RACE reads with MiXCR, one entry per CDR3 protein. The sample records roughly 76,000 distinct CDR3 sequences, approximately 14% being singletons. Sequenced: PBMCs. Source of these receptors: a woman in her fifties or sixties in good health.

Many counts were recorded for this clonotype. The chain is built from TRBV10-1 and TRBJ2-1, with 10 positions matching TRBD2. The V gene's germline CDR1 is WNHNN and CDR2 SYGVQD (reference sequence). Trimming at V came to 2 bases and at J to 4 bases, leaving 5 bases not matched to a gene. The CDR3 consists of 16 residues. In nucleotides, the CDR3 is TGCGCCAGCAGTGAGGTTGGGACTAGCGCTTACAATGAGCAGTTCTTC. This codes for CASSEVGTSAYNEQFF.

This clonotype was counted many times. CDR3 amino acids: CASSLEVGTEAFF. DNA for the CDR3: TGTGCCAGCAGCTTAGAGGTGGGAACTGAAGCTTTCTTT. The gene calls are TRBV7-9 and TRBJ1-1; D remains unclear. The germline V gene encodes CDR1 SEHNR and CDR2 FQNEAQ (reference sequence). This CDR3 has 13 residues. The germline V and J ends were trimmed by 1 base and 5 bases, with 8 bases remaining between them.